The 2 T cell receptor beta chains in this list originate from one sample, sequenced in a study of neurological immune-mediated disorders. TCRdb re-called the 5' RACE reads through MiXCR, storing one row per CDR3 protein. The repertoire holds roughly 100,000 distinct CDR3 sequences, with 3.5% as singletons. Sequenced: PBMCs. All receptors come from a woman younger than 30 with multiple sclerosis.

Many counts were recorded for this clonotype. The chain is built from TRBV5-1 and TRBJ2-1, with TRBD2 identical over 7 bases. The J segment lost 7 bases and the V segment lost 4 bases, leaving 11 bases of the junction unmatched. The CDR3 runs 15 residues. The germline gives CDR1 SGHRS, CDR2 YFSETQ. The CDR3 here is CASSPLGGGPNEQFF. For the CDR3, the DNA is TGCGCCAGCAGCCCTCTTGGGGGAGGGCCAAATGAGCAGTTCTTC.

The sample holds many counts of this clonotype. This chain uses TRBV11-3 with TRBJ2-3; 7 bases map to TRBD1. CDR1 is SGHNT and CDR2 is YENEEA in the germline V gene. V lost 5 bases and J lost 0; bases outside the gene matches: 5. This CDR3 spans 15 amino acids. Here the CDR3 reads CASSLRTGSTDTQYF. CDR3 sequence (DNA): TGTGCCAGCAGCCTGCGGACAGGAAGCACAGATACGCAGTATTTT.